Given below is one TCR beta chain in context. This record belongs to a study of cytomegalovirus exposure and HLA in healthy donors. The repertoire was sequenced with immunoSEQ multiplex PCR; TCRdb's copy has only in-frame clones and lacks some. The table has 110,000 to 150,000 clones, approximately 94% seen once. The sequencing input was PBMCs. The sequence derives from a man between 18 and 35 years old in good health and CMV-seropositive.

The CDR3 coding sequence is TGTGCCAGCAGTTACGTCGGTGCTGATGGCTACACCTTC. This translates into CASSYVGADGYTF. The chain is built from TRBV6-5 and TRBJ1-2, with D unresolved. Per the germline V gene, CDR1 is MNHEY and CDR2 is SVGAGI. Trimming took off 2 bases at V and 6 bases at J, with 10 bases between the two ends. The CDR3 totals 13 residues.